The sequence of this T cell receptor beta chain was determined in a study of untreated major depressive disorder (dated by TCRdb to 2017 to 2018). At the level of the whole study: This cross-sectional case-control study compared T cell phenotype and TCR repertoire between antidepressant-free major depressive disorder patients and individually matched non-depressed controls. The TCRbeta sequencing followed up on differences in Vbeta 5.1, Vbeta 11 and Vbeta 22 usage that flow cytometry had shown in the whole cohort.

What the study reported, not specific to this receptor: A comparatively small study sample was produced by the strict matching and exclusion criteria, and the generalizability of findings was thereby limited. In the sequencing data, TRBV25-01 and TRBV02-01 usage matched the flow-cytometry pattern but was not statistically significant. For the sequencing comparisons, one-tailed planned tests were applied to only three preselected Vbeta families. Sequencing confirmed higher TRBV05-01 (Vbeta 5.1) usage among CD4+ T cells of depressed patients than controls, with p = 0.040 in a one-tailed test. In every sequenced subject, the top five TRBV05-01 clones were all identified as private clones.

V is pared back by 6 bases and J by 8 bases, with 16 bases lying between the germline termini. As encoded in the germline V gene, CDR1 is MNHEY while CDR2 is SVGAGI. The CDR3, from cysteine to phenylalanine, totals 14 residues. The kept DNA is CDR3 alone, 42 bases in frame from the first base. In the case of this clone: No cognate antigen has been identified for it. Base quality data are lacking; no much larger clone is found one base away.

The Qiagen DNeasy Blood and Tissue Kit was used to extract total genomic DNA from the purified CD4+ T cells. Following immunoSEQ immunosequencing protocols, the TCRbeta CDR3 region, as defined by IMGT, was amplified and sequenced. The study's own analysis went as follows. Preprocessing of raw sequence data for PCR and sequencing error correction was performed by the immunoSEQ service. Data were loaded into the immunoSEQ Analyzer and further analyzed with VDJtools v1.0.7. The paired Wilcoxon signed-rank test was applied to assess differences between patients and controls. The source is immuneACCESS, and TCRdb retained only in-frame sequences with V and J called. Part of the clones is not carried over; for the studies checked, unresolved V genes explain less than half of this, and the remainder is unexplained. D and trimming come from the DNA, and the V and J calls and clone size come from that table. The sample table records some 13,000 clones; around 90% of these occur just once. Less than 0.9% of the sample is in the top ten clones.

For sex, age, current smoking status and body mass index, every depressed patient had a pairwise-matched non-depressed control. All participants were of European descent. To qualify, patients needed a DSM-IV diagnosis of major depressive disorder plus a Hamilton Rating Scale for Depression score of 18 or higher. Before enrollment, patients had taken no psychiatric medication, antidepressants included, for at least 8 weeks. Among patients, depression severity was moderate to severe. Major medical conditions, Axis I/II comorbidities, regular medication or illicit drug use, and drinking over 100 g alcohol a week were all grounds for excluding any participant. Around 31 ml of peripheral blood was drawn into EDTA tubes from each participant. Magnetic negative selection with the BD IMag Human CD4 T Lymphocyte Enrichment Set was used to purify CD4+ T cells from thawed PBMCs. Flow cytometry confirmed that the CD4+ enrichment method typically gave around 95% purity. A subgroup of a few case-control pairs, chosen blind to the chemokine receptor expression and flow-cytometric repertoire skewing results, underwent TCRbeta sequencing. Every blood sample was taken in the morning at 8:00 a.m., and Ficoll-Hypaque gradient centrifugation was used to isolate PBMCs. PBMCs were cryopreserved by gradual cooling to -80 degrees C and were kept in liquid nitrogen until assay.

The chain joins TRBV6-5 to TRBJ2-2; the D gene cannot be resolved reliably. The sequencing input was CD4+ T cells from PBMCs. This receptor was identified in a man aged 30 to 45 with major depressive disorder. This receptor has the CDR3 CASSSGRFEGELFF. The DNA sequence is given as TGTGCCAGCAGCTCCGGACGATTCGAGGGGGAGCTGTTTTTT.